These 27 T cell receptor beta chains were sequenced from one sample in a study of blood T cell repertoires in COVID-19. Using immunoSEQ multiplex PCR, the repertoire was profiled, and TCRdb retains in-frame clones only, with some absent. The sample has about 110,000 clones, around 87% seen once. The sample consisted of peripheral blood. The receptors shown here come from an elderly woman with acute or convalescent COVID-19.

The chain recombines TRBV7-2 with TRBJ2-3; 8 bases fit TRBD2. The V gene end was trimmed by 2 bases and the J gene end by 4 bases; junction bases not matched to a gene: 14. Germline CDR1 reads SGHTA; CDR2 reads FQGNSA. This CDR3 has 18 residues. CDR3 coding DNA: TGTGCCAGCAGCTTAATCCTTCCGGGACTAGTATCCGCAGATACGCAGTATTTT. Translating gives CASSLILPGLVSADTQYF.

This clone occurred once. The chain couples TRBV5-4 to TRBJ2-2; weak D call: TRBD1 (6 bases). This CDR3 has 16 amino acids. The germline V and J ends were trimmed by 0 bases and 4 bases, with 13 bases remaining between them. Per germline, CDR1 SGHNT and CDR2 YYREEE (reference sequence). CDR3 in amino acids: CASSLATGASTGELFF. The CDR3 DNA is TGTGCCAGCAGCTTGGCGACAGGCGCGAGCACCGGGGAGCTGTTTTTT.

With regard to this clone: One end of the junction does not line up with germline, which may come from a read error. The chain recombines TRBV6-4 with TRBJ1-5; TRBD1 matches 7 bases. The CDR3 totals 14 residues. The germline V gene has CDR1 MRHNA and CDR2 SNTAGT. DNA of the CDR3: TGTGCCAGCAGTGTGCCGGGACAGAATCTGCCCCAGCATTTT. Amino acids: CASSVPGQNLPQHF.

The rearrangement joins TRBV28 to TRBJ2-5; D remains unclear. The CDR3 sequence is 14 residues long. Trimming left V 2 bases short and J 1 base short, with 8 bases between. The germline V gene encodes CDR1 MDHEN and CDR2 SYDVKM. The CDR3 DNA sequence: TGTGCCAGCAGTTTAGTACAGATCCAAGAGACCCAGTACTTC. As protein: CASSLVQIQETQYF.

V is TRBV5-4 and J is TRBJ2-1; 7 bases fit TRBD1. Germline CDR1 reads SGHNT; CDR2 reads YYREEE (reference sequence). J gave up 3 bases and V 3 bases, and 3 bases lay outside the gene matches. This CDR3 has 14 residues. The CDR3 spells CASSSWDSYNEQFF. The CDR3 coding sequence is TGTGCCAGCAGCTCTTGGGACAGCTACAATGAGCAGTTCTTC.

For the CDR3, the DNA is TGTGCCAGCAGTACAATATGGGGACAGACCCAAGAGACCCAGTACTTC. Translated, it gives CASSTIWGQTQETQYF. V gene TRBV28 combines with J gene TRBJ2-5; 7 bases map to TRBD1. In germline, CDR1 is MDHEN, CDR2 SYDVKM. The CDR3 has 16 amino acids. The V and J ends lost 5 bases and 1 base, in that order; junction bases with no gene match: 10.

The chain joins TRBV23-1 to TRBJ1-5; tentative D call: TRBD1 (5 bases). TRBV23-1 qualifies as an ORF whose function is uncertain. Trimming stripped 4 bases from V and 5 bases from J, with 12 bases between. This CDR3 spans 14 amino acids. In DNA form, the CDR3 reads TGCGCCAGCAGTCTCGGCCAGGGCTATCAGCCCCAGCATTTT. This translates into CASSLGQGYQPQHF.

The V and J genes are TRBV19 and TRBJ1-4; maybe TRBD1 (5 bases). The germline CDR1 and CDR2 sequences are LNHDA and SQIVND (reference sequence). The V and J ends lost 7 bases and 0 bases respectively, with 9 bases between them. The CDR3 totals 14 residues. The DNA for the CDR3 is TGTGCCAGTAAGGGCAGGGCAACTAATGAAAAACTGTTTTTT. This encodes CASKGRATNEKLFF.

V gene TRBV19 combines with J gene TRBJ2-1; 8 bases line up with TRBD2. Per germline, CDR1 LNHDA and CDR2 SQIVND (reference sequence). This CDR3 spans 15 amino acids. Trimming cost V 6 bases and J 4 bases; bases outside gene matches: 8. CDR3 bases: TGTGCCAGTAGGACCACTAGCGGTTCGTACAATGAGCAGTTCTTC. It yields the protein CASRTTSGSYNEQFF.

This chain uses TRBV19 with TRBJ2-5; D gene unclear. Germline CDR1 and CDR2: LNHDA and SQIVND (reference sequence). This CDR3 has 13 residues. Trimming shortened V by 4 bases and J by 2 bases, and 8 bases separated the two germline ends. The CDR3: CASSNYLQETQYF. The CDR3 region has the DNA TGTGCCAGTAGTAACTACTTACAAGAGACCCAGTACTTC. The whole variable domain, remainder taken from reference TRBV19 and TRBJ2-5, is DGGITQSPKYLFRKEGQNVTLSCEQNLNHDAMYWYRQDPGQGLRLIYYSQIVNDFQKGDIAEGYSVSREKKESFPLTVTSAQKNPTAFYLCASSNYLQETQYFGPGTRLLVL.

This clone was found once. This chain connects TRBV6-1 to TRBJ1-2; D is possibly TRBD1 (5 bases). The germline V and J ends were trimmed by 3 bases and 1 base, with 12 bases remaining between them. The CDR3 is 15 residues long. From germline, CDR1 is MNHNS and CDR2 SASEGT. CDR3 sequence reads: CASSELGGLNYGYTF. The CDR3 DNA is TGTGCCAGCAGTGAGCTCGGGGGACTTAACTATGGCTACACCTTC.

The rearrangement uses TRBV14 and TRBJ2-1, with D possibly TRBD2 on 5 matching bases. This CDR3 region has 16 residues. Germline assignment: CDR1 SGHDN and CDR2 FVKESK. Trimming stripped 1 base from V and 3 bases from J, with 13 bases between. The DNA for the CDR3 is TGTGCCAGCAGCCAAGGTTCCGGGGTAGACTACAATGAGCAGTTCTTC. The encoded protein is CASSQGSGVDYNEQFF.

The rearrangement joins TRBV2 to TRBJ1-5; 8 bases are a match to TRBD1. Losses at the gene ends were 8 bases for V and 6 bases for J; bases not matched to a gene: 3. CDR1 and CDR2 from the germline V gene are SNHLY and FYNNEI. This CDR3 has 12 amino acids. The CDR3 loop is CASQGQGQPQHF. CDR3 nucleotides: TGTGCCAGCCAAGGACAGGGTCAGCCCCAGCATTTT.

The CDR3 sequence is CASSSGGSSYEQYF. CDR3 in DNA: TGTGCCAGCAGTTCCGGAGGGAGTAGTTACGAGCAGTACTTC. J is TRBJ2-7 and V is TRBV6-2 or TRBV6-3, with TRBD2 as a possible D gene (6 bases). Deletions cut 4 bases from V and 4 bases from J, with 14 bases between. CDR1 is MNHEY and CDR2 is SVGEGT in the germline V gene. The CDR3 totals 14 residues.

The chain couples TRBV5-1 to TRBJ1-4; D perhaps matches TRBD1 (6 bases). Between the trimmed V and J ends, which lost 4 bases and 1 base, there was a span of 8 bases. This CDR3 comprises 14 residues. Germline assignment: CDR1 SGHRS and CDR2 YFSETQ. The CDR3 is CASSPDRTNEKLFF. In nucleotides, the CDR3 is TGCGCCAGCAGCCCGGACAGAACTAATGAAAAACTGTTTTTT.

The chain recombines TRBV14 with TRBJ1-2; possibly TRBD1 for D (6 bases). The V gene's germline CDR1 is SGHDN and CDR2 FVKESK. V lost 4 bases to trimming and J lost 8 bases, with 23 bases between them. CDR3 size: 16 residues. DNA of the CDR3: TGTGCCAGCAGCCGATCGACAGGAAGAGGCGGTGGAGGCTACACCTTC. Amino acid sequence: CASSRSTGRGGGGYTF.

This clone showed up just once. V and J are TRBV28 and TRBJ1-4; the D is unclear. V lost 6 bases and J 6 bases, leaving 8 bases between the germline ends. Germline CDR1 MDHEN, CDR2 SYDVKM. The CDR3 has 12 amino acids. Here the CDR3 reads CASRRGHEKLFF. CDR3 coding DNA: TGTGCCAGCAGACGGGGTCATGAAAAACTGTTTTTT.

This chain links TRBV11-2 with TRBJ2-5, with D possibly TRBD2 on 6 matching bases. Germline V CDR1 and CDR2: SGHAT, FQNNGV. CDR3 length: 14 amino acids. V was cut by 4 bases and J by 2 bases, with 11 bases left in between. This CDR3 reads CASSSAGGQETQYF. The CDR3 region has the DNA TGTGCCAGCAGCTCCGCTGGGGGGCAAGAGACCCAGTACTTC.

This chain uses TRBV7-8 with TRBJ2-3; 11 nucleotides align to TRBD2. V shed 5 bases and J 6 bases; nucleotides not matched to a gene: 16. This CDR3 comprises 18 residues. Germline V CDR1 and CDR2: SGHVS, FQNEAQ. CDR3 nucleotides: TGTGCCAGCAGCCAAATAGACATTAGCGGGGGGGCTATGGATACGCAGTATTTT. Translation gives CASSQIDISGGAMDTQYF.

This rearrangement joins TRBV9 to TRBJ2-2; no definite D call. CDR1 SGDLS and CDR2 YYNGEE come from the germline V gene. Trimming removed 3 bases at V and 6 bases at J, with 18 bases between. This CDR3 has 16 amino acids. CDR3: CASSASPGLDAGELFF. As DNA, the CDR3 is TGTGCCAGCAGCGCGAGCCCGGGTCTCGACGCCGGGGAGCTGTTTTTT.

This chain joins TRBV7-8 and TRBJ1-6; D might be TRBD1 (6 bases). V was clipped by 5 bases and J by 5 bases, with 13 bases between them. Germline values: CDR1 SGHVS, CDR2 FQNEAQ. This CDR3 spans 15 amino acids. The CDR3 protein is CASSPQGQDNSPLHF. In DNA form, the CDR3 reads TGTGCCAGCAGCCCCCAGGGACAAGATAATTCACCCCTCCACTTT.

This clone was detected only a few times. The chain uses TRBV4-1 and TRBJ2-7, with 8 bases fitting TRBD1. This CDR3 region has 15 residues. Looked up from germline, CDR1 is MGHRA and CDR2 is YSYEKL. The ends lost 1 base at V and 3 bases at J; junction bases unmatched: 5. The CDR3 coding sequence is TGCGCCAGCAGCCAAGGCAGGGGGCTTGGCTACGAGCAGTACTTC. Its translation: CASSQGRGLGYEQYF.

This sequence joins TRBV27 and TRBJ1-2; 8 nucleotides agree with TRBD1. Germline lookup yields CDR1 MNHEY and CDR2 SMNVEV (reference sequence). The CDR3 extends over 13 amino acids. V was clipped by 6 bases and J by 9 bases; unmatched bases: 9. The CDR3 DNA follows: TGTGCCAGCAGGCGACGGACAGGGATAAGCTACACCTTC. Its protein product is CASRRRTGISYTF.

V usage is TRBV5-1 and J usage is TRBJ1-1, with D unclear. Germline V gene lookup returns CDR1 SGHRS and CDR2 YFSETQ. This CDR3 comprises 17 residues. Trimming took off 0 bases at V and 2 bases at J, with 17 bases between the two ends. In nucleotides, the CDR3 is TGCGCCAGCAGCTTGGGGGCCGGAAACTTCGGCAACACTGAAGCTTTCTTT. This codes for CASSLGAGNFGNTEAFF. Full variable domain (rest looked up from reference TRBV5-1 and TRBJ1-1): KAGVTQTPRYLIKTRGQQVTLSCSPISGHRSVSWYQQTPGQGLQFLFEYFSETQRNKGNFPGRFSGRQFSNSRSEMNVSTLELGDSALYLCASSLGAGNFGNTEAFFGQGTRLTVV.

The rearrangement uses TRBV10-3 and TRBJ2-1; weak D call: TRBD1 (5 bases). This CDR3 is built from 14 residues. Deletions cut 4 bases from V and 2 bases from J, with 9 bases between. Germline V gene sequence: CDR1 ENHRY, CDR2 SYGVKD. In DNA, the CDR3 is TGTGCCATCAGTGCCCAGGGAACCTACAATGAGCAGTTCTTC. This gives the protein CAISAQGTYNEQFF.

The chain couples TRBV6-1 to TRBJ2-1; tentative D call: TRBD1 (6 bases). Germline CDR1 reads MNHNS; CDR2 reads SASEGT. V was shortened by 0 bases and J by 2 bases, with 11 bases between the two germline ends. The CDR3 length is 16 residues. DNA of the CDR3: TGTGCCAGCAGTGAAGCCCCTGGGGGCGCCTACAATGAGCAGTTCTTC. This sequence encodes CASSEAPGGAYNEQFF.

This chain uses TRBV15 with TRBJ2-5; tentatively, D is TRBD2 (6 bases). Germline CDR1 is LNHNV and CDR2 is YYDKDF (reference sequence). The CDR3 extends over 15 amino acids. Trimming shortened V by 0 bases and J by 8 bases, and 16 bases separated the two germline ends. CDR3 sequence (DNA): TGTGCCACCAGCAGAGATTCCGGAGGGGTGCCCACCCAGTACTTC. Its translation is CATSRDSGGVPTQYF.